The 32 T cell receptor beta chains below all came from one sample that was sequenced in a study of T cells in Graves' hyperthyroidism and ophthalmopathy. TCR beta CDR3 sequences were amplified from RNA transcripts. A first-round RT-PCR of the TCR CDR3 used the HTBI primer set. MiXCR was run by TCRdb on the multiplex PCR reads, yielding one entry per CDR3 protein. The sample carries about 700,000 distinct CDR3 sequences, 14% recorded once. The sample was blood. Every receptor here comes from a woman aged 18-30 years with Graves' hyperthyroidism.

This clonotype was counted between two and nine times. The CDR3 here is CATSREGLAGPYEQYF. CDR3 sequence (DNA): TGTGCCACCAGCAGAGAGGGACTAGCGGGACCCTACGAGCAGTACTTC. The genes are TRBV15 and TRBJ2-7, with 13 positions matching TRBD2. The trim removed 0 bases at V and 2 bases at J, leaving 1 base unmatched. The CDR3 is 16 amino acids. From germline, CDR1 is LNHNV and CDR2 YYDKDF (reference sequence).

The sample holds a few counts of this clonotype. This chain connects TRBV3-1 to TRBJ1-4, with D unclear. The V gene lost 4 bases and the J gene lost 0 bases, with 9 bases spanning the gap. CDR3 length equals 15 residues. Germline V CDR1 and CDR2: LGHDT, YNNKEL (reference sequence). CDR3 DNA sequence: TGTGCCAGCAGCCCAAGAGTTGCAACTAATGAAAAACTGTTTTTT. It encodes CASSPRVATNEKLFF.

The rearrangement joins TRBV30 to TRBJ1-1; 12 bases match TRBD1. CDR3 size: 15 residues. J was trimmed by 7 bases and V by 8 bases; bases with no gene match: 14. The germline CDR1 and CDR2 sequences are GTSNPN and SVGIG (reference sequence). The chain's CDR3 is CAGRRDRGRKGEAFF. In DNA, the CDR3 is TGTGCCGGTCGTCGGGACAGGGGGCGGAAGGGTGAAGCTTTCTTT.

This chain joins TRBV9 and TRBJ2-1; 7 nucleotides agree with TRBD2. The germline V gene encodes CDR1 SGDLS and CDR2 YYNGEE. The CDR3 has 14 amino acids. The trim removed 3 bases at V and 6 bases at J, leaving 6 bases unmatched. This CDR3 is CASSEASGTNEQFF. The CDR3 DNA follows: TGTGCCAGCAGCGAAGCAAGCGGGACCAATGAGCAGTTCTTC.

This clonotype was seen at least ten times. The chain employs TRBV6-5 and TRBJ1-5; no firm D call. The CDR3 spans 13 residues. With 0 bases removed from V and 11 bases from J, the gap between germline ends came to 11 bases. Germline loops: CDR1 MNHEY, CDR2 SVGAGI. The CDR3 coding sequence is TGTGCCAGCAGTTACTCCAGCCTCCAAGCCCAGCATTTT. It codes for CASSYSSLQAQHF.

This rearrangement joins TRBV30 to TRBJ1-4; 8 nucleotides match TRBD1. From germline, CDR1 is GTSNPN and CDR2 SVGIG (reference sequence). J was trimmed by 2 bases and V by 4 bases; bases with no gene match: 15. This CDR3 is built from 18 residues. The CDR3 is CAWTYARDRIATNEKLFF. For the CDR3, the DNA is TGTGCCTGGACCTACGCCCGGGACAGGATAGCCACTAATGAAAAACTGTTTTTT. Full variable domain (rest looked up from reference TRBV30 and TRBJ1-4): SQTIHQWPATLVQPVGSPLSLECTVEGTSNPNLYWYRQAAGRGLQLLFYSVGIGQISSEVPQNLSASRPQDRQFILSSKKLLLSDSGFYLCAWTYARDRIATNEKLFFGSGTQLSVL.

On this clonotype itself: Mismatch with germline at one junction end may stem from a read error. The chain combines TRBV19 with TRBJ2-7; 9 nucleotides match TRBD2. The germline gives CDR1 LNHDA, CDR2 SQIVND (reference sequence). CDR3 length: 14 amino acids. CDR3 amino acids: CAGSPTSGSYEQYF. In DNA form, the CDR3 reads TGTGCCGGTAGCCCGACTAGCGGCAGCTACGAGCAGTACTTC.

The chain carries TRBV3-1 and TRBJ2-1; 16 bases map to TRBD2. V was pared by 4 bases and J by 7 bases, with 7 bases of the junction left unmatched. Germline CDR1 and CDR2: LGHDT and YNNKEL (reference sequence). The CDR3 covers 17 residues. The CDR3 here is CASSPGLAGGPGNEQFF. The CDR3, as DNA: TGTGCCAGCAGCCCGGGACTAGCGGGAGGGCCGGGAAATGAGCAGTTCTTC.

The chain employs TRBV7-9 and TRBJ2-7; the match to TRBD1 covers 9 bases. Germline values: CDR1 SEHNR, CDR2 FQNEAQ (reference sequence). V lost 4 bases, J lost 7 bases, and 11 bases stayed unmatched. The CDR3 contains 15 residues. CDR3 loop: CASSWGTGIGREQYF. In nucleotides, the CDR3 is TGTGCCAGCAGCTGGGGGACAGGGATCGGGAGAGAGCAGTACTTC.

In this sample, this clonotype turned up many times. The rearrangement links TRBV5-1 to TRBJ2-2; the D is unclear. The CDR3 covers 14 residues. Trimming stripped 0 bases from V and 9 bases from J, with 12 bases between. The germline gives CDR1 SGHRS, CDR2 YFSETQ. This chain's CDR3 is CASSLVVSSWELFF. For the CDR3, the DNA is TGCGCCAGCAGCTTGGTTGTTAGCAGCTGGGAGCTGTTTTTT. Using reference TRBV5-1 and TRBJ2-2 for the parts outside the CDR3, the full variable domain is KAGVTQTPRYLIKTRGQQVTLSCSPISGHRSVSWYQQTPGQGLQFLFEYFSETQRNKGNFPGRFSGRQFSNSRSEMNVSTLELGDSALYLCASSLVVSSWELFFGEGSRLTVL.

The chain is built from TRBV6-1 and TRBJ2-2; a possible D gene is TRBD2 (5 bases). Trimming left V 6 bases short and J 8 bases short, with 16 bases between. The CDR3 length is 14 residues. Per the germline V gene, CDR1 is MNHNS and CDR2 is SASEGT. CDR3 DNA: TGTGCCAGCAGGCCACGAGCGGTGTATGGGGAGCTGTTTTTT. Translation gives CASRPRAVYGELFF.

This clonotype was counted between two and nine times. The chain links TRBV27 to TRBJ2-2, with 9 bases identical to TRBD1. The CDR3 covers 15 residues. CDR1 is MNHEY and CDR2 is SMNVEV in the germline V gene (reference sequence). Trimming at V came to 6 bases and at J to 4 bases, leaving 6 bases not matched to a gene. CDR3 in DNA: TGTGCCAGCAGCACCGGGACAGGGCCCACCGGGGAGCTGTTTTTT. Translating gives CASSTGTGPTGELFF.

In the case of this clonotype: A much larger clone differs by one base, so this may be a read error. V gene TRBV2 combines with J gene TRBJ2-7; TRBD1 matches at 7 bases. Germline loops: CDR1 SNHLY, CDR2 FYNNEI. The CDR3 has 12 amino acids. Here the CDR3 reads CASWAGGEEQHF. CDR3 nucleotides: TGTGCCAGCTGGGCAGGGGGTGAGGAGCAGCACTTC.

This rearrangement joins TRBV29-1 to TRBJ2-7, with D perhaps matching TRBD1 (6 bases). V dropped 2 bases and J dropped 3 bases, with 14 bases sitting between them. CDR3 size: 14 residues. Germline assignment: CDR1 SQVTM and CDR2 ANQGSEA. The CDR3 spells CSVEFGQFNYEQYF. CDR3 sequence (DNA): TGCAGCGTTGAATTCGGACAGTTCAACTACGAGCAGTACTTC.

This clonotype was observed at least ten times. The chain uses TRBV10-2 and TRBJ2-2, with a possible D match to TRBD2 (6 bases). Trimming stripped 6 bases from V and 6 bases from J, with 14 bases between. Germline values: CDR1 WSHSY, CDR2 SAAADI. The CDR3 extends over 14 amino acids. For the CDR3, the DNA is TGCGCCAGCAGCGGGAGTGTGGGTTCCGGGGAGCTGTTTTTT. Translated: CASSGSVGSGELFF.

In its sample, this clonotype was seen a few times. Being one base from a much bigger clone, this may be a read error. This chain uses TRBV10-3 with TRBJ1-1; 7 nucleotides agree with TRBD1. The CDR3 has 17 residues. Germline V gene lookup returns CDR1 ENHRY and CDR2 SYGVKD. The CDR3 coding sequence is TGTGCCATCAGTGAGTCTTATTGGGGACAGCCTAACACTGAAGCTTCCTTT. Protein: CAISESYWGQPNTEASF.

The sample holds many counts of this clonotype. This chain joins TRBV7-9 and TRBJ1-1, with D unclear. Trimming took off 6 bases at V and 3 bases at J, with 11 bases between the two ends. Germline CDR1 reads SEHNR; CDR2 reads FQNEAQ (reference sequence). This CDR3 region has 13 residues. The CDR3 protein is CASRDGRYTEAFF. The DNA of the CDR3 is TGTGCCAGCAGGGATGGACGATACACTGAAGCTTTCTTT.

This clonotype was found many times. The chain links TRBV18 to TRBJ2-4; 8 bases map to TRBD2. CDR1 is KGHSH, CDR2 LQKENI, per germline. V lost 6 bases, J lost 3 bases, and 10 bases stayed unmatched. The CDR3 sequence is 16 residues long. CDR3 sequence reads: CASSPPSGSGKNIQYF. The CDR3 nucleotides read TGTGCCAGCTCCCCGCCGAGCGGGAGTGGCAAAAACATTCAGTACTTC.

This chain uses TRBV4-1 with TRBJ2-5; D is unresolved. Trimming took off 3 bases at V and 1 base at J, with 15 bases between the two ends. There are 16 residues in the CDR3. Looked up from germline, CDR1 is MGHRA and CDR2 is YSYEKL. The CDR3 DNA follows: TGCGCCAGCAGCCAGATGTCGACGGGTTTCCAAGAGACCCAGTACTTC. Its translation is CASSQMSTGFQETQYF.

This clonotype has more than one count but fewer than ten. This chain connects TRBV5-1 to TRBJ1-1; a possible D gene is TRBD1 (5 bases). Germline V gene sequence: CDR1 SGHRS, CDR2 YFSETQ. V gave up 0 bases and J gave up 1 base, with 13 bases separating them. The CDR3 runs to 16 residues. CDR3 DNA sequence: TGCGCCAGCAGCTTGGAAGCAGGGTGGGCGAACACTGAAGCTTTCTTT. Translated: CASSLEAGWANTEAFF.

The chain links TRBV24-1 to TRBJ2-3; the D is unclear. The CDR3 extends over 16 amino acids. CDR1 and CDR2 (germline): KGHDR, SFDVKD. V lost 3 bases to trimming and J lost 4 bases, with 16 bases between them. CDR3 sequence (DNA): TGTGCCACCAGTGATCCCCGGTCAGAATCCGCAGATACGCAGTATTTT. Residues: CATSDPRSESADTQYF.

This clonotype was found many times. The rearrangement uses TRBV7-2 and TRBJ2-7, with 11 bases fitting TRBD2. Germline values: CDR1 SGHTA, CDR2 FQGNSA. J lost 3 bases, V lost 4 bases, and 8 bases had no gene match. CDR3 length: 16 amino acids. In DNA, the CDR3 is TGTGCCAGCAGCTGGGCCGGGGGACTAGCGGTCTACGAGCAGTACTTC. This gives the protein CASSWAGGLAVYEQYF.

This clonotype has only a few counts. V is TRBV5-1 and J is TRBJ2-2, with no clear D. V was clipped by 2 bases and J by 3 bases, with 8 bases between them. Germline CDR1 is SGHRS and CDR2 is YFSETQ. This CDR3 comprises 14 residues. The CDR3 region has the DNA TGCGCCAGCAGCTTCCCGCAGGACACCGGGGAGCTGTTTTTT. It is translated as CASSFPQDTGELFF.

The chain joins TRBV7-9 to TRBJ2-1; TRBD2 might be the D (6 bases). The V end lost 3 bases, the J end lost 6 bases, and 12 bases lay between the germline ends. This CDR3 contains 14 residues. Germline V gives CDR1 SEHNR, CDR2 FQNEAQ (reference sequence). CDR3 bases: TGTGCCAGCAGCTTTATGACTAGTTCCAATGAGCAGTTCTTC. Protein: CASSFMTSSNEQFF.

This clonotype was counted ten times or more. V and J are TRBV13 and TRBJ2-7; 11 bases align to TRBD1. Germline lookup yields CDR1 PRHDT and CDR2 FYEKMQ (reference sequence). With 4 bases clipped from V and 3 bases from J, the junction kept 2 bases outside the gene matches. The CDR3 has 14 residues. The CDR3 DNA reads as TGTGCCAGCAGCTGGGGACAGGGGGTCTACGAGCAGTACTTC. It translates to CASSWGQGVYEQYF.

Here the CDR3 reads CASSYLGRMKGNEQFF. In DNA form, the CDR3 reads TGTGCCAGCAGTTACTTGGGACGTATGAAGGGGAATGAGCAGTTCTTC. V usage is TRBV6-5 and J usage is TRBJ2-1; possibly TRBD1 or TRBD2 for D (5 bases each). Looked up from germline, CDR1 is MNHEY and CDR2 is SVGAGI. CDR3 size: 16 residues. Trimming removed 1 base from V and 7 bases from J, with 17 bases in between.

The sample holds many counts of this clonotype. The chain recombines TRBV2 with TRBJ2-7; D is uncertain. CDR1 is SNHLY and CDR2 is FYNNEI in the germline V gene. The length of the CDR3 is 13 residues. The germline V and J ends were trimmed by 2 bases and 7 bases, with 12 bases remaining between them. For the CDR3, the DNA is TGTGCCAGCAGTGAATGGTATACGTTGGAGCAGTACTTC. Translation gives CASSEWYTLEQYF.

The genes are TRBV10-3 and TRBJ1-6, with 8 bases aligning to TRBD1. From germline, CDR1 is ENHRY and CDR2 SYGVKD. The CDR3 extends over 13 amino acids. V shed 6 bases and J 10 bases; nucleotides not matched to a gene: 5. CDR3 protein: CAISAGGRSPLHF. CDR3 DNA: TGTGCCATCAGCGCAGGGGGCAGGTCACCCCTCCACTTT.

The genes are TRBV20-1 and TRBJ2-1, with D unresolved. The CDR3 runs to 13 residues. The V end was cut by 6 bases, the J end by 6 bases, with 15 bases between. Germline V lookup: CDR1 DFQATT, CDR2 SNEGSKA (reference sequence). DNA of the CDR3: TGCAGTGCGGCGCTTCAACCCCGCAATGAGCAGTTCTTC. Protein: CSAALQPRNEQFF.

The V call is TRBV7-9, the J call TRBJ1-2, with TRBD1 matching 10 bases. The V gene end was trimmed by 6 bases and the J gene end by 4 bases; junction bases not matched to a gene: 11. Germline V gene data show CDR1 as SEHNR and CDR2 as FQNEAQ (reference sequence). This CDR3 has 16 residues. CDR3 sequence: CASRTTPDRGGYGYTF. CDR3 in DNA: TGTGCCAGCAGGACAACCCCGGACAGGGGGGGCTATGGCTACACCTTC.

This clonotype has a handful of counts. The final CDR3 position lacks the conserved phenylalanine or tryptophan, pointing to a likely read error. The rearrangement links TRBV2 to TRBJ2-5; no firm D call. The V gene lost 3 bases and the J gene lost 4 bases, with 12 bases spanning the gap. The CDR3 is 14 residues long. Germline assignment: CDR1 SNHLY and CDR2 FYNNEI. DNA of the CDR3: TGTGCCAGCAGTGATTGGAGAAGGGCAGAGACCCAGTACCTC. It codes for CASSDWRRAETQYL.

The sample holds many counts of this clonotype. This chain joins TRBV11-1 and TRBJ2-1, with 12 bases identical to TRBD2. Germline-derived CDR1 and CDR2 are SGHAT and FQDESV (reference sequence). This CDR3 is built from 16 residues. V lost 8 bases to trimming and J lost 4 bases; unmatched junction nucleotides: 9. This CDR3 reads CASAPLGTSGYNEQFF. Written as DNA, the CDR3 is TGTGCCAGCGCGCCCTTGGGGACTAGCGGGTACAATGAGCAGTTCTTC.